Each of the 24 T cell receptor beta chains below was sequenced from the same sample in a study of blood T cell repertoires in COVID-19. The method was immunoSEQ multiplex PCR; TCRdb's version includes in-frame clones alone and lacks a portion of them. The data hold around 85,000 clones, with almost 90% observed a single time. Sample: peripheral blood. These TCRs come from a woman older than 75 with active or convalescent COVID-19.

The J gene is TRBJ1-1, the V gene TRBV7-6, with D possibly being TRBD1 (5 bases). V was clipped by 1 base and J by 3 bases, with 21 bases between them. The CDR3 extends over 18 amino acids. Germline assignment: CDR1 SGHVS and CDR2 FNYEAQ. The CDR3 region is CASSLVGAGPGGYTEAFF. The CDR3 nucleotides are TGTGCCAGCAGCTTAGTCGGCGCGGGCCCCGGGGGATACACTGAAGCTTTCTTT.

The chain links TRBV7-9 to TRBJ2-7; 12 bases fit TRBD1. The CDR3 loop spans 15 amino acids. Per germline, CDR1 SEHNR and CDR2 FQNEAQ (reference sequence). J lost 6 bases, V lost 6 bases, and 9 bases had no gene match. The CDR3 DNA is TGTGCCAGCAGACCCCGGGACAGGGGGCGATCCGAGCAGTACTTC. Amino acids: CASRPRDRGRSEQYF.

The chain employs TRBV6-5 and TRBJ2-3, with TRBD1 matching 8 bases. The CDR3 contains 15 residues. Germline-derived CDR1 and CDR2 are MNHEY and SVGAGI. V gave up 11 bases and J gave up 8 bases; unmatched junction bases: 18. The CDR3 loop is CASRGLAWSEGTQYF. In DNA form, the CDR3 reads TGTGCCTCCAGGGGGCTAGCGTGGTCGGAAGGTACGCAGTATTTT.

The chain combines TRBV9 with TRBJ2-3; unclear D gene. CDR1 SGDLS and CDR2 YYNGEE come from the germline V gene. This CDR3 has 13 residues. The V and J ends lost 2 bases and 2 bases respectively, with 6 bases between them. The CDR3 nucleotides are TGTGCCAGCAGCGTCGACAACACAGATACGCAGTATTTT. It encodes CASSVDNTDTQYF.

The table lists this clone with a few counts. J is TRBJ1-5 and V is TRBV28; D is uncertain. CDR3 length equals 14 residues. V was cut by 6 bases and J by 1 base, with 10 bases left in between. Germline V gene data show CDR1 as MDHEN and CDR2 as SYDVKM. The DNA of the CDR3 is TGTGCCAGCAGGCGGGTGGAAAGCAATCAGCCCCAGCATTTT. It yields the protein CASRRVESNQPQHF.

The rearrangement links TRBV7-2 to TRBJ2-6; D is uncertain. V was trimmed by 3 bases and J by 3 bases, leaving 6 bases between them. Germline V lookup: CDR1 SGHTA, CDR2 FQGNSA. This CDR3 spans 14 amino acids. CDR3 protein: CASSFLYGANVLTF. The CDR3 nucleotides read TGTGCCAGCAGCTTTCTGTATGGGGCCAACGTCCTGACTTTC.

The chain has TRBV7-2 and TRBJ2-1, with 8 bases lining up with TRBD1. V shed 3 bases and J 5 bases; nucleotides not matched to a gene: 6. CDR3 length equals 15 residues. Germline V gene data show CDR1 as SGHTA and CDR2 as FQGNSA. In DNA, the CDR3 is TGTGCCAGCAGCTTTGACAGGGGCGGCAACAATGAGCAGTTCTTC. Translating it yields CASSFDRGGNNEQFF.

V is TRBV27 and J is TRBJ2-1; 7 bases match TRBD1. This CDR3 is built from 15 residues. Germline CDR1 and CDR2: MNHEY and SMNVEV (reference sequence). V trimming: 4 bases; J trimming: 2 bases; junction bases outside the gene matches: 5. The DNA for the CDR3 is TGTGCCAGCAGTTGGGACAGATTCCCCTACAATGAGCAGTTCTTC. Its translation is CASSWDRFPYNEQFF.

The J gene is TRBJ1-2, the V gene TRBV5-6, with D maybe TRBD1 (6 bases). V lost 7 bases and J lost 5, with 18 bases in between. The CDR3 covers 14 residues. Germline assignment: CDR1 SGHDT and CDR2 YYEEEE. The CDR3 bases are TGTGCCAGCCGACTTGATGCAGGGACATATGGCTACACCTTC. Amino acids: CASRLDAGTYGYTF.

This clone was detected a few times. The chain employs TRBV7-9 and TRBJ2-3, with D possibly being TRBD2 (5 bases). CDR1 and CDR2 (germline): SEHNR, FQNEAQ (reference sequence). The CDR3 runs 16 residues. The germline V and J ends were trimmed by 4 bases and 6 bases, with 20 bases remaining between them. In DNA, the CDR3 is TGTGCCAGCAGCTCCGACTCGGGATCTAAAACGGATACGCAGTATTTT. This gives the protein CASSSDSGSKTDTQYF.

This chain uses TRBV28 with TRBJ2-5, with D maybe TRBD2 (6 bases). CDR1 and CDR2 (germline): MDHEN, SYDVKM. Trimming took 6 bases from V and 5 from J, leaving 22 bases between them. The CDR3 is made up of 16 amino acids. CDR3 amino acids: CASRTTDGGAYETQYF. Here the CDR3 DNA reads TGTGCCAGCAGAACGACGGACGGAGGGGCGTACGAGACCCAGTACTTC.

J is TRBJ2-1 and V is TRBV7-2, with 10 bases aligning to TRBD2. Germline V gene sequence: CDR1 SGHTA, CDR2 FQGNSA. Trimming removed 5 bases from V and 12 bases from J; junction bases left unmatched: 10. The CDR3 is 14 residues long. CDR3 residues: CASSNPSGRGRQFF. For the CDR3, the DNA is TGTGCCAGCAGCAACCCTAGCGGGAGAGGGCGGCAGTTCTTC.

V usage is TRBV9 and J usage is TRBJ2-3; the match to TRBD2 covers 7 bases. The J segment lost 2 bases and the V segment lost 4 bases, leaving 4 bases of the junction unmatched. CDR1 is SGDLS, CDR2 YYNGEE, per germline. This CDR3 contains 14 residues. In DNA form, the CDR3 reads TGTGCCAGCAGCTTGGGACTAACCACAGATACGCAGTATTTT. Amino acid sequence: CASSLGLTTDTQYF.

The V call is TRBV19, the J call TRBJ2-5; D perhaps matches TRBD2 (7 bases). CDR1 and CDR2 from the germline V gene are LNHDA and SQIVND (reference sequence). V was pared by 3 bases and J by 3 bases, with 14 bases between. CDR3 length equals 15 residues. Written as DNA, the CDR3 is TGTGCCAGTAGTATCCGTACAGGGAGGGAAGAGACCCAGTACTTC. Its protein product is CASSIRTGREETQYF.

The CDR3: CASSLRDSYGNEQFF. The DNA for the CDR3 is TGTGCCAGCAGCCTCCGGGACTCATATGGAAATGAGCAGTTCTTC. This chain uses TRBV7-2 with TRBJ2-1, with D possibly TRBD2 on 6 matching bases. There are 15 residues in the CDR3. V lost 5 bases and J lost 7, with 18 bases in between. From germline, CDR1 is SGHTA and CDR2 FQGNSA.

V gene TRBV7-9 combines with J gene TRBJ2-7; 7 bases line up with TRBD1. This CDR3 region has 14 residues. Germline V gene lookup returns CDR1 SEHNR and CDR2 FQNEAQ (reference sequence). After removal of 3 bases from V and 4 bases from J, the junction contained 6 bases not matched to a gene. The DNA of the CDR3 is TGTGCCAGCAGCTTTAAAGGGGGCGAGTACGAGCAGTACTTC. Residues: CASSFKGGEYEQYF.

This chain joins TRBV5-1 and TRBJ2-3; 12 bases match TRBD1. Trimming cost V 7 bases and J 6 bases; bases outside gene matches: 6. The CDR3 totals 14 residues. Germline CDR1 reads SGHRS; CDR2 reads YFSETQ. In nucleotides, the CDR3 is TGCGCCAGCGGGGGACAGGGGGCGGGCGATACGCAGTATTTT. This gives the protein CASGGQGAGDTQYF.

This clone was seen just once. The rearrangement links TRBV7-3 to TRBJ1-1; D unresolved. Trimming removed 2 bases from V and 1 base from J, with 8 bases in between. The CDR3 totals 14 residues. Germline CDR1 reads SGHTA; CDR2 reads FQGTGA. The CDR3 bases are TGTGCCAGCAGCTTATATCCAGGGAACACTGAAGCTTTCTTT. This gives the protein CASSLYPGNTEAFF.

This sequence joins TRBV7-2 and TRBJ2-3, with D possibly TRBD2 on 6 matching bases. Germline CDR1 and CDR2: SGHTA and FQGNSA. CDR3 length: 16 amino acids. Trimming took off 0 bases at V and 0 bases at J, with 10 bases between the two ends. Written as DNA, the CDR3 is TGTGCCAGCAGCTTAGCCCCGGGAGTTAGCACAGATACGCAGTATTTT. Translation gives CASSLAPGVSTDTQYF.

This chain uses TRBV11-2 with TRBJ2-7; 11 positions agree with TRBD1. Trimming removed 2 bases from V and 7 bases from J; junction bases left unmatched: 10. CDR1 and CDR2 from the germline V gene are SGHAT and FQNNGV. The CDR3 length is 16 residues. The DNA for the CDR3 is TGTGCCAGCAGCTTATTTTTAGGACAGGGGGCGGGGGAGCAGTACTTC. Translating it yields CASSLFLGQGAGEQYF.

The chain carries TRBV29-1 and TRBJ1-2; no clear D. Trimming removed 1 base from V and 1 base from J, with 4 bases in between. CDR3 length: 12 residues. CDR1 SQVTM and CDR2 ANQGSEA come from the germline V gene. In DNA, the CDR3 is TGCAGCGTTGAAGTGTATAACTATGGCTACACCTTC. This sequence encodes CSVEVYNYGYTF.

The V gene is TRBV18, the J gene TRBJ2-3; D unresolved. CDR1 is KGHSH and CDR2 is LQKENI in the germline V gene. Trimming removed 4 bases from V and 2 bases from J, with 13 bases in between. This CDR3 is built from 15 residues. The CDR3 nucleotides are TGTGCCAGCTCACTGAACCAGGTATCCACAGATACGCAGTATTTT. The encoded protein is CASSLNQVSTDTQYF.

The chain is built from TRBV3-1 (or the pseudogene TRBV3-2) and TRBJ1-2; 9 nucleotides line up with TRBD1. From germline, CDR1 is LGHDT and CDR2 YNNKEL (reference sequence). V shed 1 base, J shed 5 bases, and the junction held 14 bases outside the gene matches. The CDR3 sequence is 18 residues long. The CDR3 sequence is CASSQGLNPGQGQYGYTF. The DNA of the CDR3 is TGTGCCAGCAGCCAAGGACTAAACCCGGGACAGGGTCAGTATGGCTACACCTTC.

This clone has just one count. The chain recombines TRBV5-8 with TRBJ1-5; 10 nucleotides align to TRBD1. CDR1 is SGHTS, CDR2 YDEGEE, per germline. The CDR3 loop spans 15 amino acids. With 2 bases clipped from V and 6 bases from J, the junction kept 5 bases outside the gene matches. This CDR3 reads CASSFGQGDGQPQHF. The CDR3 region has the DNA TGTGCCAGCAGCTTTGGACAGGGGGACGGTCAGCCCCAGCATTTT.